One T cell receptor (beta chain) is described in this entry. TCRdb's table, derived via immunoSEQ multiplex PCR, lists solely in-frame clones and lacks some. The sample records some 80,000 clones, under 85% being singletons. The source of the sample is a study of radiotherapy plus CTLA-4 blockade in lung cancer. From germline, CDR1 is SGDLS and CDR2 YYNGEE. The ends were cut back, 3 bases at V and 9 bases at J, with 9 bases in the middle. CDR3 size: 12 residues. Sequencing used peripheral blood, obtained from a patient treated with radiotherapy plus ipilimumab. The clonotype was recovered from a human donor with non-small cell lung cancer who had stable disease on radiotherapy plus ipilimumab. The rearrangement uses TRBV9 and TRBJ2-2; D is unclear. The chain's CDR3 is CASSGADRELFF. The CDR3 coding sequence is TGTGCCAGCAGCGGGGCCGACCGGGAGCTGTTTTTT.